These 4 T cell receptor beta chains share one sample of origin, sequenced in a study of blood T cell repertoires in COVID-19. The repertoire was sequenced with immunoSEQ multiplex PCR; TCRdb's copy has only in-frame clones and lacks some. The sample contains approximately 280,000 clones, 90% of which appear only once. Sequencing used PBMCs or T cells enriched from blood (not recorded which). These receptors were taken from a woman younger than 35 with acute COVID-19.

This clone occurred once. The chain is built from TRBV10-3 and TRBJ2-3; D remains unclear. CDR1 is ENHRY, CDR2 SYGVKD, per germline. V lost 0 bases and J 6 bases, leaving 4 bases between the germline ends. The CDR3 extends over 12 amino acids. The CDR3 region is CAISESGDTQYF. CDR3 sequence (DNA): TGTGCCATCAGTGAGTCCGGGGATACGCAGTATTTT.

The genes are TRBV14 and TRBJ1-1; no clear D gene. This CDR3 is 14 amino acids long. The V gene's germline CDR1 is SGHDN and CDR2 FVKESK. V dropped 0 bases and J dropped 5 bases, with 10 bases sitting between them. Here the CDR3 reads CASSQEVRGTEAFF. CDR3 DNA sequence: TGTGCCAGCAGCCAAGAGGTTCGCGGGACTGAAGCTTTCTTT.

CDR3 nucleotide sequence: TGTGCCAGCAGTCCAGGGTCGTACCAAGAGACCCAGTACTTC. Amino acids: CASSPGSYQETQYF. The genes are TRBV27 and TRBJ2-5; tentative D call: TRBD1 (5 bases). CDR1 and CDR2 (germline): MNHEY, SMNVEV (reference sequence). The CDR3 is made up of 14 amino acids. The V and J ends lost 5 bases and 0 bases respectively, with 10 bases between them.

The chain carries TRBV28 and TRBJ2-1; TRBD2 agrees at 9 bases. CDR3 size: 14 residues. Germline V CDR1 and CDR2: MDHEN, SYDVKM. V gave up 4 bases and J gave up 5 bases; unmatched junction bases: 3. The CDR3 protein is CASSSAGGNNEQFF. For the CDR3, the DNA is TGTGCCAGCAGTTCTGCGGGAGGGAACAATGAGCAGTTCTTC.